This TCR beta chain was profiled in a study of control samples from healthy donors and cancer patients. TCRdb keeps only in-frame clones here, not all; method: immunoSEQ multiplex PCR. The data show 53,000 or so clones, with 75% to 90% seen just once and roughly an eighth held by the top ten. This clone appeared once. Trimming took 5 bases from V and 2 from J; bases not matched to a gene: 7. Germline-derived CDR1 and CDR2 are MNHEY and SVGAGI. This CDR3 has 15 residues. The receptor was derived from a man in his fifties or sixties with head and neck cancer. The chain carries TRBV6-5 and TRBJ2-3; 7 bases are a match to TRBD1. The specimen sequenced was PBMCs. The CDR3 reads CASSRDSHPTDTQYF. Here the CDR3 DNA reads TGTGCCAGCAGTCGGGACAGTCACCCCACAGATACGCAGTATTTT.